This T cell receptor (beta chain) was sequenced for a study of T cell responses to AZD1222 COVID-19 vaccine. Here immunoSEQ multiplex PCR was the method, and the copy in TCRdb shows in-frame clones only, minus some. Of roughly 140,000 clones detected, around 88% appear once; the ten largest clones hold about 14%. In its sample, this clone was seen once. Germline lookup yields CDR1 SGHTA and CDR2 FQGTGA. The CDR3 runs 13 residues. Trimming stripped 6 bases from V and 8 bases from J, with 16 bases between. The sequence was collected from an adult in good health. Sequencing was performed on peripheral blood, taken on day 0 of AZD1222 vaccination. The chain couples TRBV7-3 to TRBJ1-1, with a tentative D call TRBD1 (6 bases). DNA of the CDR3: TGTGCCAGCAGATCTCAGGACAGTGGGGAAGCTTTCTTT. Encoded protein: CASRSQDSGEAFF. The whole variable domain, remainder taken from reference TRBV7-3 and TRBJ1-1, is GAGVSQTPSNKVTEKGKYVELRCDPISGHTALYWYRQSLGQGPEFLIYFQGTGAADDSGLPNDRFFAVRPEGSVSTLKIQRTERGDSAVYLCASRSQDSGEAFFGQGTRLTVV.